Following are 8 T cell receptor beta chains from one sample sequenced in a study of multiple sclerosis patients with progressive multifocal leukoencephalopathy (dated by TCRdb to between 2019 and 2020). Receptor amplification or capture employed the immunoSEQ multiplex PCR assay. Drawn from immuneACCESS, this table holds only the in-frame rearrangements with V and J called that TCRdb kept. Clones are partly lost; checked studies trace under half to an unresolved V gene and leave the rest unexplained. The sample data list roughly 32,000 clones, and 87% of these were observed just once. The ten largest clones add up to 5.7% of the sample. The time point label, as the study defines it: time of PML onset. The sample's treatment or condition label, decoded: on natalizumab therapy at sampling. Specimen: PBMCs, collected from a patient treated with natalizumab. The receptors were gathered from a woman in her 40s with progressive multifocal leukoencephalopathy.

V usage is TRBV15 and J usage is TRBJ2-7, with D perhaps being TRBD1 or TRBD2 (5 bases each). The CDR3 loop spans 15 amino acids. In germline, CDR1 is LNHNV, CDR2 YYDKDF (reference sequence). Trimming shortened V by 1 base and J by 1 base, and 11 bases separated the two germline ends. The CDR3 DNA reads TGTGCCACCAGCAGAGTGGGACCCCGATCCTACGAGCAGTACTTC. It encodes CATSRVGPRSYEQYF. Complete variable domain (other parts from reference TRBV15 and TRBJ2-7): DAMVIQNPRYQVTQFGKPVTLSCSQTLNHNVMYWYQQKSSQAPKLLFHYYDKDFNNEADTPDNFQSRRPNTSFCFLDIRSPGLGDTAMYLCATSRVGPRSYEQYFGPGTRLTVT.

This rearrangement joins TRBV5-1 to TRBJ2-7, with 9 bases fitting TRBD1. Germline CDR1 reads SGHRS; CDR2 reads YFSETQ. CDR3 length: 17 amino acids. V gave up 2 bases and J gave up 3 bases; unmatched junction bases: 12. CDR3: CASSLTSRDRVFYEQYF. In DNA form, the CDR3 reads TGCGCCAGCAGCTTAACGTCCCGGGACAGGGTGTTCTACGAGCAGTACTTC.

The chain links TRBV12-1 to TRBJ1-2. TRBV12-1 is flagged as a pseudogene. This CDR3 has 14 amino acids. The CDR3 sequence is CASSSRGANYGYTF. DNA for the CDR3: TGTGCCAGCAGCTCGAGGGGAGCTAACTATGGCTACACCTTC.

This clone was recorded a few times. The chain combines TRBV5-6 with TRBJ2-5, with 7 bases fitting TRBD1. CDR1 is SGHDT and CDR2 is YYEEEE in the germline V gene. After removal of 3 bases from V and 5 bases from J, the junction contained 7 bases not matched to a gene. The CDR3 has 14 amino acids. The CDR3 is CASSSFRGSETQYF. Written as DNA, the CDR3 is TGTGCCAGCAGCTCATTCAGGGGGTCGGAGACCCAGTACTTC.

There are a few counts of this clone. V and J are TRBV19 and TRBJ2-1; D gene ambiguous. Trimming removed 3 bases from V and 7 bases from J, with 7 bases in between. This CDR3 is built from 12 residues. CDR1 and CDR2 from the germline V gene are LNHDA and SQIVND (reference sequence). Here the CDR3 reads CASSITDNEQFF. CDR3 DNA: TGTGCCAGTAGTATTACCGATAATGAGCAGTTCTTC.

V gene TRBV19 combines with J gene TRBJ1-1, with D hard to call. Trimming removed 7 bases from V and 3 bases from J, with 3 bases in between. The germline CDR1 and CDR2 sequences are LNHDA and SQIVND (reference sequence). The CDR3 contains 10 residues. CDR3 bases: TGTGCCAGTATGGACACTGAAGCTTTCTTT. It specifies CASMDTEAFF.

This CDR3 is CASSPVARSYNSPLHF. The CDR3 DNA reads TGTGCCAGCAGCCCGGTCGCTCGGTCCTATAATTCACCCCTCCACTTT. The V gene is TRBV7-8, the J gene TRBJ1-6, with D hard to call. Trimming shortened V by 5 bases and J by 1 base, and 12 bases separated the two germline ends. Germline V gene lookup returns CDR1 SGHVS and CDR2 FQNEAQ. The CDR3 extends over 16 amino acids.

The CDR3: CATQADSLSYNEQFF. CDR3 bases: TGTGCCACCCAAGCGGACAGCCTTTCCTACAATGAGCAGTTCTTC. The V gene is TRBV6-1, the J gene TRBJ2-1; tentative D call: TRBD1 (6 bases). CDR1 and CDR2 from the germline V gene are MNHNS and SASEGT. Trimming left V 10 bases short and J 1 base short, with 17 bases between. This CDR3 has 15 amino acids.